Below, one T cell receptor beta chain is given with its context. What it binds is not known. The sample originates from a study of beta chain features in type 1 diabetes. Every bit of the isolated RNA underwent reverse transcription, so sequencing read expressed TCRB transcripts. Mean read depth for naive, central memory and regulatory T cell samples was about 3.6 million reads. Sequenced by immunoSEQ multiplex PCR; TCRdb stores in-frame clones only, minus some. This table holds about 230,000 clones, around 15% found once. The study's findings and limits: Junctions at VDJ sites from type 1 diabetes patients had fewer insertions and more deletions. In all four CD4+ subsets, TCRB CDR3 length was significantly, moderately reduced in type 1 diabetes.

CDR3 size: 15 residues. J is TRBJ2-7 and V is TRBV1; the listed D gene, TRBD1, was not tested against the DNA. TRBV1 is a pseudogene segment. This clonotype was sampled from a man aged 25 to 40 with type 1 diabetes. The sample consisted of naive CD4+ T cells from blood. CDR3 amino acids: CTSSRPAGYSYEQYF. The CDR3 nucleotides are TGCACCAGCAGCCGACCCGCAGGGTACTCCTACGAGCAGTACTTC.